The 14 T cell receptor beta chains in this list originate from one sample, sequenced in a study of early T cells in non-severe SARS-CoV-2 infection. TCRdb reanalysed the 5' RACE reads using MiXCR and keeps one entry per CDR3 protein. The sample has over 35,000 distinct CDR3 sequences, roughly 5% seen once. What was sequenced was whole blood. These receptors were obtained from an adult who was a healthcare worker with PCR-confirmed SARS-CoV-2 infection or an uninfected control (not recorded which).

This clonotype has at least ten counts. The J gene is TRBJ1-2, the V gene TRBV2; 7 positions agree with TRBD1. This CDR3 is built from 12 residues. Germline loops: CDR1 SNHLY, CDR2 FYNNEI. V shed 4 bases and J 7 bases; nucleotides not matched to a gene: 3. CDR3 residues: CASSGGGGGYTF. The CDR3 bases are TGTGCCAGCAGTGGAGGGGGCGGTGGCTACACCTTC.

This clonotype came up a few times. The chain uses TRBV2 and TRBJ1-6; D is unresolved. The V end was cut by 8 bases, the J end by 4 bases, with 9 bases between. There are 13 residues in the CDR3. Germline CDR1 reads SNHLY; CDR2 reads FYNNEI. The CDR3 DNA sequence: TGTGCCAGCTCGAGGGATTATAATTCACCCCTCCACTTT. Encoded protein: CASSRDYNSPLHF.

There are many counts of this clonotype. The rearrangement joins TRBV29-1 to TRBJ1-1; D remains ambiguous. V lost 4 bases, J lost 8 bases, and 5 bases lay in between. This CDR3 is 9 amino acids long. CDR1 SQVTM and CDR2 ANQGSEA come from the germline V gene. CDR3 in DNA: TGCAGCGTTGGGCCAGAAGCTTTCTTT. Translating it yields CSVGPEAFF.

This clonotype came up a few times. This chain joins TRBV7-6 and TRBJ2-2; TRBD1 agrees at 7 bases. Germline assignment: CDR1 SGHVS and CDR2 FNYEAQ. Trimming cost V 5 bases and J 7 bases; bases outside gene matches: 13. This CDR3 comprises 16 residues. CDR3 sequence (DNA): TGTGCCAGCAGCCTCCGGGACAGCCTTAATAGCGGGGAGCTGTTTTTT. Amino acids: CASSLRDSLNSGELFF.

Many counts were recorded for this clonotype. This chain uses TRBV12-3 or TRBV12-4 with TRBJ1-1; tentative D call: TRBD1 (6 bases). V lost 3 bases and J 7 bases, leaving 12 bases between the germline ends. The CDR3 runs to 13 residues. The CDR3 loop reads CASSFRQVNEAFF. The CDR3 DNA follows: TGTGCCAGCAGTTTTCGACAGGTAAATGAAGCTTTCTTT.

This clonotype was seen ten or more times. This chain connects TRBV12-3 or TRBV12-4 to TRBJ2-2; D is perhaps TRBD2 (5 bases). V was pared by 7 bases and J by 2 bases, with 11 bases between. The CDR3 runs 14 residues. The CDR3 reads CASTYSGNTGELFF. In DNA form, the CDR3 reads TGTGCCAGCACGTACAGCGGCAACACCGGGGAGCTGTTTTTT.

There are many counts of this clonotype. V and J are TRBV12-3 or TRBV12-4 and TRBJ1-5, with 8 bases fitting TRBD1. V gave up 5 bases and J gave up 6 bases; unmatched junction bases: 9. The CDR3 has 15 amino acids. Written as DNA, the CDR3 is TGTGCCAGCAGTCCCGGGACAGGAAGGAGTCAGCCCCAGCATTTT. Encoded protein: CASSPGTGRSQPQHF.

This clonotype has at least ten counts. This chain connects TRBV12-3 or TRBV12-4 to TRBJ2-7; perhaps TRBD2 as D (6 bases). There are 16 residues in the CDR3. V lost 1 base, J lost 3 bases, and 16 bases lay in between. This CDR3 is CASSLDLAIRVYEQYF. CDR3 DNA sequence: TGTGCCAGCAGTTTAGACCTAGCGATAAGGGTCTACGAGCAGTACTTC.

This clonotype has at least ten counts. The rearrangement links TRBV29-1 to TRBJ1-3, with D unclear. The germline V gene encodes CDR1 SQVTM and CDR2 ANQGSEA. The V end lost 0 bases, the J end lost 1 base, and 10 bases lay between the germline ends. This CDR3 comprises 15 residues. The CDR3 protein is CSVEDPGRSGNTIYF. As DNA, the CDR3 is TGCAGCGTTGAAGACCCTGGCCGATCTGGAAACACCATATATTTT.

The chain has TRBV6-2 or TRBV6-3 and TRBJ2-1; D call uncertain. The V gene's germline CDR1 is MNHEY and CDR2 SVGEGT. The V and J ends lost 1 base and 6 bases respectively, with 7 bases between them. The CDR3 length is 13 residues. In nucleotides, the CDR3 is TGTGCCAGCAGTTACTTTTCGCTCAATGAGCAGTTCTTC. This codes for CASSYFSLNEQFF.

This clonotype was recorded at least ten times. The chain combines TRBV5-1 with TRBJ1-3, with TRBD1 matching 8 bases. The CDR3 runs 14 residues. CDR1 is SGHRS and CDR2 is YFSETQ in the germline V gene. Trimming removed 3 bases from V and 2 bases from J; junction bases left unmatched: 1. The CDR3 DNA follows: TGCGCCAGCAGCTCAGGGGGCGCTGGAAACACCATATATTTT. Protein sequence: CASSSGGAGNTIYF.

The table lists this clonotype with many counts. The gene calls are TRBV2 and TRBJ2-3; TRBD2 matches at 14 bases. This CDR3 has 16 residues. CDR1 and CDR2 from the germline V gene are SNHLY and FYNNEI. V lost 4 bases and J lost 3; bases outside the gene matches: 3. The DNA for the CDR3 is TGTGCCAGCAGTGCGGGACTAGCGGGGGTTACAGATACGCAGTATTTT. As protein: CASSAGLAGVTDTQYF. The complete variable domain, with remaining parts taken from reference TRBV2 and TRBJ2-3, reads EPEVTQTPSHQVTQMGQEVILRCVPISNHLYFYWYRQILGQKVEFLVSFYNNEISEKSEIFDDQFSVERPDGSNFTLKIRSTKLEDSAMYFCASSAGLAGVTDTQYFGPGTRLTVL.

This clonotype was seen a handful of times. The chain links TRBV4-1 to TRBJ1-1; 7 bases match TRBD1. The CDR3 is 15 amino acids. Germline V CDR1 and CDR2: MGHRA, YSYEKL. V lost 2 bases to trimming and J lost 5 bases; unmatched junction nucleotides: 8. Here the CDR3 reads CASSQQDRDGTEAFF. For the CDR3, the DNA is TGCGCCAGCAGCCAACAAGACAGGGATGGAACTGAAGCTTTCTTT.

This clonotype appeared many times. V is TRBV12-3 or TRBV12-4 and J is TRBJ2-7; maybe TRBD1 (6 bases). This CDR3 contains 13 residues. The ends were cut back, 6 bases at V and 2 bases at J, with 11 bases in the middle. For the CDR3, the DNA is TGTGCCAGCAGACCGACAGGAACCTACGAGCAGTACTTC. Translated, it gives CASRPTGTYEQYF.